Listed below are T cell receptor beta chains from one sample, sequenced in a study of OX40 agonist ivuxolimab in advanced cancers. Some clones are missing from TCRdb's copy, which holds only in-frame ones; the method was immunoSEQ multiplex PCR. This table holds 13,000 or so clones, 75% to 90% found once. The sequencing used CD4+ or CD8+ T cells sorted from blood, collected in a trial of the OX40 agonist ivuxolimab. The receptors here all came from an adult with an advanced solid tumor such as melanoma, head and neck, liver or kidney cancer. CDR3s include the opening cysteine and the closing phenylalanine or tryptophan. D genes are given only for firm matches. Some rows mark clone size as missing; the rest say once, few, many or name a class of expanded clone.

>TRBV7-9|TRBJ2-2|few|-
CASSPRVSAGELFF
TGTGCCAGCAGCCCCCGGGTTTCTGCCGGGGAGCTGTTTTTT
>TRBV9|TRBJ2-7|-|-
CASSVGGGDHEQYF
TGTGCCAGCAGCGTAGGGGGGGGCGACCACGAGCAGTACTTC
>TRBV6-5|TRBJ1-1|-|-
CASRPSLNTEAFF
TGTGCCAGCAGGCCATCGTTGAACACTGAAGCTTTCTTT
>TRBV29-1|TRBJ2-6|once|-
CSVVGSGANVLTF
TGCAGCGTTGTAGGTTCTGGGGCCAACGTCCTGACTTTC
>TRBV6-1|TRBJ2-2|-|-
CASGTGELFF
TGTGCCAGTGGGACCGGGGAGCTGTTTTTT
>TRBV7-9|TRBJ2-7|-|TRBD1
CASSRPGTGPYSYEQYF
TGTGCCAGCAGCCGGCCAGGGACAGGGCCTTACTCCTACGAGCAGTACTTC
>TRBV28|TRBJ1-5|-|-
CASERGSQPQHF
TGTGCCAGCGAAAGGGGCAGCCAGCCCCAGCATTTT
>TRBV7-9|TRBJ2-5|-|TRBD1
CASRGDPGQGWTQYF
TGTGCCAGCAGGGGAGACCCGGGACAGGGGTGGACCCAGTACTTC
>TRBV7-8|TRBJ2-2|-|-
CASSLYHGELFF
TGTGCCAGCAGCTTATATCACGGGGAGCTGTTTTTT
>TRBV7-9|TRBJ2-5|few|-
CASSSLDGQETQYF
TGTGCCAGCAGCTCTTTGGACGGCCAAGAGACCCAGTACTTC
>TRBV6-5|TRBJ1-5|-|TRBD1
CASSYLVRGDQPQHF
TGTGCCAGCAGTTACCTGGTCAGGGGGGATCAGCCCCAGCATTTT
>TRBV14|TRBJ1-1|once|-
CASSQVNGLVTEAFF
TGTGCCAGCAGCCAAGTGAATGGTTTGGTGACTGAAGCTTTCTTT
>TRBV11-2|TRBJ2-2|-|-
CASSLLLDYTGELFF
TGTGCCAGCAGCTTGTTGTTAGACTACACCGGGGAGCTGTTTTTT
>TRBV27|TRBJ1-1|-|-
CASRGVENWAFF
TGTGCCAGCAGGGGGGTTGAGAATTGGGCTTTCTTT
>TRBV7-5|TRBJ2-1|-|-
CASSFSGRKDVGQFF
TGTGCCAGCAGCTTCTCGGGCAGGAAGGATGTCGGGCAGTTCTTC
>TRBV4-3|TRBJ2-4|-|-
CASSQEVYQGRVNIQYF
TGCGCCAGCAGCCAAGAGGTTTATCAGGGTAGGGTAAACATTCAGTACTTC
>TRBV2|TRBJ2-1|-|TRBD1
CASTRTGWDNEQFF
TGTGCCAGCACCCGGACAGGCTGGGACAATGAGCAGTTCTTC
>TRBV7-9|TRBJ2-7|-|-
CASSSPVEQYF
TGTGCCAGCAGCTCCCCCGTCGAGCAGTACTTC
>TRBV6-4|TRBJ1-4|-|TRBD1
CASSEQGGNEKLFF
TGTGCCAGCAGTGAACAGGGGGGTAATGAAAAACTGTTTTTT
>TRBV11-2|TRBJ2-7|-|TRBD1
CASSLETGTAYEQYF
TGTGCCAGCAGCTTAGAAACCGGGACAGCGTACGAGCAGTACTTC
>TRBV28|TRBJ2-7|-|-
CASSSLATLLSYEQYF
TGTGCCAGCAGTTCTCTTGCAACGTTGCTCTCGTACGAGCAGTACTTC
>TRBV10-3|TRBJ1-1|-|TRBD1
CAISDPRQGGTEAFF
TGTGCCATCAGTGACCCACGACAGGGTGGAACTGAAGCTTTCTTT
>TRBV11-2|TRBJ2-2|-|TRBD2
CASSFPLAGENTGELFF
TGTGCCAGCAGCTTCCCGCTAGCGGGAGAGAACACCGGGGAGCTGTTTTTT
>TRBV9|TRBJ1-1|-|TRBD1
CASSPRQGQGAEAFF
TGTGCCAGCAGCCCCCGGCAGGGACAGGGGGCTGAAGCTTTCTTT
>TRBV4-1|TRBJ2-2|-|-
CASSQEWRSNTGELFF
TGCGCCAGCAGCCAAGAGTGGCGTAGTAACACCGGGGAGCTGTTTTTT
>TRBV4-3|TRBJ2-7|-|TRBD2
CASSQESSGYEQYF
TGCGCCAGCAGCCAAGAGTCTAGCGGCTACGAGCAGTACTTC
>TRBV4-3|TRBJ2-1|-|-
CASSLTAGRTYNEQFF
TGCGCCAGCAGTCTTACCGCGGGACGAACTTACAATGAGCAGTTCTTC